The T cell receptor beta chain described here comes from a study of beta chain features in type 1 diabetes. Study context: Patients were similar to healthy donors in age and gender (as well as in cell yields).

The CDR3 has 13 amino acids. V was clipped by 0 bases and J by 8 bases, with 10 bases between them. Germline values: CDR1 LNHNV, CDR2 YYDKDF (reference sequence). Study-wide results and caveats: Within patients, naive, central memory and Treg TCRB repertoires seemed more similar than within healthy donors.

Notes on this clone: Its antigen is as yet unknown.

The whole isolated RNA underwent reverse transcription, so sequencing captured expressed TCRB transcripts. TCRdb keeps only in-frame clones here, not all; method: immunoSEQ multiplex PCR. Of 200,000 to 250,000 clones in the sample, roughly 13% are singletons; the top ten hold more than 0.025%. The material sequenced was naive CD4+ T cells from blood. This chain links TRBV15 with TRBJ1-2, with no clear D. The clonotype was recovered from a woman aged 40-49 years in good health. The CDR3 loop reads CATSRDLGGGYTF. Written as DNA, the CDR3 is TGTGCCACCAGCAGAGATCTTGGAGGGGGCTACACCTTC.